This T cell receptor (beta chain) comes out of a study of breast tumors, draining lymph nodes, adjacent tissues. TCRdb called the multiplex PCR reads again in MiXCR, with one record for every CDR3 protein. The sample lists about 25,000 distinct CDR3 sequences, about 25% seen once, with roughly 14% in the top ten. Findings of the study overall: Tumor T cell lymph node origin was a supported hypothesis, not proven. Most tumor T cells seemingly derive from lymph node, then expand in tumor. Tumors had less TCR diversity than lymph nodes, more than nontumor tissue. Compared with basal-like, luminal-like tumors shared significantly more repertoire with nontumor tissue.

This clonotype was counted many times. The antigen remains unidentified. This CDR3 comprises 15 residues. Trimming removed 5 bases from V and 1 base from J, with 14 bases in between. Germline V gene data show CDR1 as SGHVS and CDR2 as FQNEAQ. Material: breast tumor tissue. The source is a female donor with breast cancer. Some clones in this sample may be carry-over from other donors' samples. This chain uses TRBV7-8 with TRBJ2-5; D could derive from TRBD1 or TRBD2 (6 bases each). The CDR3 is CASSPRGRFQETQYF. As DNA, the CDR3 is TGTGCCAGCAGCCCTAGGGGGAGGTTCCAAGAGACCCAGTACTTC.